The rows below give T cell receptor beta chains drawn from one sample of a study of cytomegalovirus exposure and HLA in healthy donors. Libraries were prepared by immunoSEQ multiplex PCR; TCRdb keeps only in-frame clonotypes and omits some of them. The sample lists under 20,000 clones; under 90% were seen once. Material: PBMCs. These receptors originate from a human donor in good health. Each CDR3 is given with its conserved first and last residue. Fields, in order: J gene, V gene, CDR3 length, CDR3 protein.

j_call: -
v_call: TRBV16
cdr3_length: 14
cdr3_aa: CASSQFRTSYEQYF

j_call: TRBJ1-6
v_call: TRBV4-2
cdr3_length: 17
cdr3_aa: CASSQTHSGTAYSPLHF

j_call: TRBJ2-5
v_call: TRBV6-5
cdr3_length: 16
cdr3_aa: CASSYRPRDRRETQYF

j_call: TRBJ2-7
v_call: TRBV27
cdr3_length: 16
cdr3_aa: CASSLSVLAGSYEQYF

j_call: TRBJ1-2
v_call: TRBV5-1
cdr3_length: 13
cdr3_aa: CASSTPGAGGYTF

j_call: TRBJ1-3
v_call: TRBV18
cdr3_length: 16
cdr3_aa: CASSRGNGYSGNTIYF

j_call: TRBJ2-7
v_call: TRBV7-2
cdr3_length: 15
cdr3_aa: CASSSQRGTPYEQYF

j_call: TRBJ1-6
v_call: TRBV4-1
cdr3_length: 16
cdr3_aa: CASSQEADSYNSPLHF

j_call: -
v_call: TRBV7-6
cdr3_length: 15
cdr3_aa: CASSLEGLAVYEQYF

j_call: TRBJ2-3
v_call: TRBV27
cdr3_length: 12
cdr3_aa: CASSFSSDTQYF

j_call: TRBJ1-2
v_call: TRBV5-4
cdr3_length: 15
cdr3_aa: CASSSLLQGSHGYTF

j_call: TRBJ1-3
v_call: TRBV6-1
cdr3_length: 14
cdr3_aa: CASNQDFSGNTIYF

j_call: TRBJ2-2
v_call: TRBV4-2
cdr3_length: 16
cdr3_aa: CASSQVRGVNTGELFF

j_call: TRBJ2-7
v_call: TRBV18
cdr3_length: 14
cdr3_aa: CASSPGTGGYEQYF

j_call: TRBJ2-5
v_call: TRBV5-1
cdr3_length: 15
cdr3_aa: CASSSAGQGQETQYF

j_call: TRBJ2-1
v_call: TRBV19
cdr3_length: 15
cdr3_aa: CASSIRASGSDEQFF

j_call: TRBJ2-7
v_call: TRBV6-5
cdr3_length: 14
cdr3_aa: CASSYATGNYEQYF

j_call: TRBJ2-1
v_call: TRBV18
cdr3_length: 15
cdr3_aa: CASSRASGRAIEQFF

j_call: TRBJ1-5
v_call: TRBV19
cdr3_length: 16
cdr3_aa: CASRLGQGLNNQPQHF

j_call: -
v_call: TRBV30
cdr3_length: 12
cdr3_aa: CAWSLWGYEQYF

j_call: TRBJ2-7
v_call: TRBV4-1
cdr3_length: 16
cdr3_aa: CASSQGFGGSSYEQYF

j_call: TRBJ1-3
v_call: TRBV4-3
cdr3_length: 14
cdr3_aa: CASSRITGGNTIYF

j_call: TRBJ2-3
v_call: TRBV11-2
cdr3_length: 16
cdr3_aa: CASSEPRLAGPDTQYF

j_call: TRBJ2-4
v_call: TRBV7-9
cdr3_length: 15
cdr3_aa: CASSLAEGYENIQYF

j_call: TRBJ2-5
v_call: TRBV14
cdr3_length: 17
cdr3_aa: CASSQYTSGASRETQYF

j_call: TRBJ2-7
v_call: TRBV27
cdr3_length: 13
cdr3_aa: CATGAGGPYEQYF

j_call: TRBJ2-3
v_call: TRBV7-2
cdr3_length: 13
cdr3_aa: CANSNGQVNTQYF

j_call: TRBJ2-7
v_call: TRBV5-1
cdr3_length: 14
cdr3_aa: CASSLEAGSYEQYF

j_call: TRBJ2-3
v_call: TRBV23-1
cdr3_length: 10
cdr3_aa: CARGGDTQYF